Listed below are T cell receptor beta chains from one sample, sequenced in a study of blood T cells in healthy people across ages. One entry per CDR3 protein results from TCRdb running MiXCR on the 5' RACE reads. This table has fewer than 950,000 distinct CDR3 sequences, approximately 55% appearing once. Material for sequencing was blood. The source is a man older than 75 in good health. Both conserved end residues are part of each CDR3. The order of the fields is clone size, V gene, J gene, D gene, CDR3 DNA, CDR3 protein. The D gene is left open where the match is weak. The size entry is marked missing in some rows and otherwise reads once, few, many or a size class.

>-|TRBV5-1|TRBJ2-5|TRBD1
TGCGCCAGCAGCTTGTACTTAGGACAGGGGGCCAATGAGCAGTACTTC
CASSLYLGQGANEQYF
>-|TRBV20-1|TRBJ2-2|-
TGCAGTGCCCTGGACAGAGCGAACACCGGGGAGCTGTTTTTT
CSALDRANTGELFF
>-|TRBV14|TRBJ2-5|-
TGTGCCAGCAGCCAAGCTCTAGAGACCCAGTACTTC
CASSQALETQYF
>-|TRBV2|TRBJ1-5|-
TGTGCCAGCAGCCCCGGGACAAAAAGTAATCAGCCCCAGCATTTT
CASSPGTKSNQPQHF
>few|TRBV20-1|TRBJ1-1|TRBD1
TGCAGTGCTAGAGATAGGACAGGGATGAACACTGAAGCTTTCTTT
CSARDRTGMNTEAFF
>-|TRBV6-5|TRBJ2-7|TRBD2
TGTGCCAGCAGTTACGTCCTAGCGGGAAAAGAGTACGAGCAGTACTTC
CASSYVLAGKEYEQYF
>-|TRBV29-1|TRBJ2-7|-
TGCAGCGTGACAGGCTCCTACGAGCAGTACTTC
CSVTGSYEQYF
>-|TRBV27|TRBJ2-7|TRBD1
TGTGCCAGCAGTACCCAGACAGGGCTCGGGTACGAGCAGTACTTC
CASSTQTGLGYEQYF
>-|TRBV7-9|TRBJ2-1|TRBD1
TGTGCCAGCAGCTTAGGAAAGTGGGACAGGGCGACTTACAATGAGCAGTTCTTC
CASSLGKWDRATYNEQFF
>-|TRBV28|TRBJ2-7|TRBD1
TGTGCCAGCGGACCCCCCGACAGGGCCAGTCGGCAGTACTTC
CASGPPDRASRQYF
>few|TRBV20-1|TRBJ2-7|TRBD2
TGCAGTGCAAGTAGCGGGAGCTTCTCCTACGAGCAGTACTTC
CSASSGSFSYEQYF
>many|TRBV7-2|TRBJ2-7|TRBD1
TGTGCCAGCAGCTTGACAGGGCTCACCTACGAGCAGTACTTC
CASSLTGLTYEQYF
>-|TRBV6-1|TRBJ2-5|TRBD1
TGTGCCAGCAGTGAAGCGCCGTCAGGGGGCAGGGAGACCCAGTACTTC
CASSEAPSGGRETQYF
>few|TRBV6-5|TRBJ2-1|TRBD1
TGTGCCAGCAGTCCCGGGACAGGGCTAAGTGAGCAGTTCTTC
CASSPGTGLSEQFF
>-|TRBV12-3/TRBV12-4|TRBJ2-7|TRBD2
TGTGCCAGCAGTTTAGGGGTTGGCGGGAGGCACCACGAGCAGTACTTC
CASSLGVGGRHHEQYF
>-|TRBV5-1|TRBJ2-5|-
TGCGCCAGCAGCAGGATAGCGAGTCAAGAGACCCAGTACTTC
CASSRIASQETQYF
>many|TRBV25-1|TRBJ2-3|-
TGTGCCAGCAGTGCCGGACTGCAAGATACGCAGTATTTT
CASSAGLQDTQYF
>-|TRBV5-1|TRBJ2-1|TRBD2
TGCGCCAGCAGCTTACTAGCGGGAGGGCCGGGAGATGAGCAGTTCTTC
CASSLLAGGPGDEQFF
>-|TRBV4-1|TRBJ2-2|TRBD1
TGCGCCAGCAGCCAAGATTCAGGGGGCCCTAGCACCGGGGAGCTGTTTTTT
CASSQDSGGPSTGELFF
>-|TRBV2|TRBJ2-7|-
TGTGCCAGCAGTGAATCTAGGGCGTGGGCCTACGAGCAGTACTTC
CASSESRAWAYEQYF
>-|TRBV7-9|TRBJ1-1|-
TGTGCCAGCAGCCAAGTGGCAGACCTTAACACTGAAGCTTTCTTT
CASSQVADLNTEAFF
>few|TRBV29-1|TRBJ2-3|TRBD2
TGCAGCGCCCTAAGCGGGAGGACAGATACGCAGTATTTT
CSALSGRTDTQYF
>few|TRBV15|TRBJ2-7|-
TGTGCCACCAGCAGAGATTTGCTAGGTGCCTACGAGCAGTACTTC
CATSRDLLGAYEQYF
>-|TRBV15|TRBJ2-7|-
TGTGCCACCAGCAGAGATCACCCGGACGAGCAGTACTTC
CATSRDHPDEQYF
>many|TRBV5-1|TRBJ1-2|-
TGCGCCAGCAGCTTCATGTGGATTAGCGATGGCTACACCTTC
CASSFMWISDGYTF
>-|TRBV10-3|TRBJ2-2|TRBD1
TGTGCCGTCATGACAGGGGGGTACACCGGGGAGCTGTTTTTT
CAVMTGGYTGELFF
>few|TRBV25-1|TRBJ2-5|-
TGTGCCAGCAGTGACCCGGGGACTCCGGGAGAGACCCAGTACTTC
CASSDPGTPGETQYF
>few|TRBV7-2|TRBJ1-2|-
TGTGCCAGCAGCTTAGGGTCTGGGATGATAATTGGTGGCTACACCTTC
CASSLGSGMIIGGYTF
>few|TRBV27|TRBJ1-3|TRBD1
TGTGCCAGCAGTTTATATGGGGACAGGGGGGTGAACACCATATATTTT
CASSLYGDRGVNTIYF
>few|TRBV9|TRBJ2-1|TRBD2
TGTGCCAGCAGCGGACCTAGCGGGCACTCCTACAATGAGCAGTTCTTC
CASSGPSGHSYNEQFF
>-|TRBV4-1|TRBJ2-7|-
TGCGCCAGCAGCCACCTCCGCGCAGGGGGGGCCTACGAGCAGTACTTC
CASSHLRAGGAYEQYF
>-|TRBV24-1|TRBJ1-2|TRBD1
TGTGCCACCAGTGTAACAGGGGCTGGAAACTATGGCTACACCTTC
CATSVTGAGNYGYTF
>many|TRBV12-3/TRBV12-4|TRBJ2-1|-
TGTGCCAGCAGTTTAAGCCAGGGGATGTCCTACAATGAGCAGTTCTTC
CASSLSQGMSYNEQFF
>-|TRBV7-3|TRBJ2-3|TRBD2
TGTGCCAGCAGCTCGAGGGCCGGGACTAGCGGGAGGGCCGTCTCAGATACGCAGTATTTT
CASSSRAGTSGRAVSDTQYF
>-|TRBV4-1|TRBJ1-6|TRBD1
TGCGCCAGCAGCTGGCAGGGACAGGGATCCTCCTATAATTCACCCCTCCACTTT
CASSWQGQGSSYNSPLHF
>-|TRBV7-9|TRBJ2-7|-
TGTGCCAGCAGCGCCCAAGGGGGTAAAACCTACGAGCAGTACTTC
CASSAQGGKTYEQYF